This note documents a single T cell receptor (beta chain) sequence. What it binds is unknown. The data belong to a study of cytomegalovirus exposure and HLA in healthy donors. Primers: 60 Vbeta forward and 13 Jbeta reverse. In the original analysis: Per a later analysis, the number of unique TCR beta chains was roughly 80 million, of which 9 million to 14 million were shared. Libraries were prepared by immunoSEQ multiplex PCR; TCRdb keeps only in-frame clonotypes and omits some of them. That table gives V, J and clone size, and the DNA gave D and trimming. The data hold 25,000 or so clones, with 75% to 80% observed a single time. The germline CDR1 and CDR2 sequences are MGHDK and SYGVNS. V lost 6 bases and J 8 bases, leaving 22 bases between the germline ends. CDR3 length equals 16 residues. Overall study findings and caveats: One variant, a missense change in DCLRE1C, was linked in a later analysis to TCR beta V- and J-gene trimming. A later analysis, which compared TCR beta chains of equal frequency, found the HLA-associated ones more clonally expanded. From TCR beta sequences, most subjects' HLA-A and HLA-B alleles were reportedly predicted accurately.

The clonotype was recovered from a male donor in good health and CMV-seronegative. The V gene is TRBV25-1, the J gene TRBJ1-4, with D tentatively TRBD1 (6 bases). Sequencing was performed on PBMCs. The CDR3 spells CASSDQGKKGYEKLFF. Here the CDR3 DNA reads TGTGCCAGCAGCGACCAGGGGAAGAAGGGGTACGAAAAACTGTTTTTT.